These 24 T cell receptor beta chains originate from one sample sequenced in a study of shared clonotypes between healthy human individuals. Libraries were prepared by immunoSEQ multiplex PCR; TCRdb keeps only in-frame clonotypes and omits some of them. The sample includes hundreds of thousands of clones, roughly 95% of them seen just once. The naive CD8 population came from CD45RO-negative cells selected for CCR7, without terminally differentiated effector memory CD45RA+ cells. The specimen sequenced was naive CD8+ T cells sorted from blood. These receptors were obtained from a woman younger than 45 in good health.

The V and J genes are TRBV5-1 and TRBJ1-1, with D hard to call. V lost 0 bases to trimming and J lost 4 bases, with 7 bases between them. The V gene's germline CDR1 is SGHRS and CDR2 YFSETQ. The length of the CDR3 is 13 residues. CDR3 loop: CASSLGQSTEAFF. CDR3 DNA sequence: TGCGCCAGCAGCTTGGGCCAATCCACTGAAGCTTTCTTT.

The chain is built from TRBV19 and TRBJ2-1; 12 nucleotides agree with TRBD2. The germline V gene has CDR1 LNHDA and CDR2 SQIVND (reference sequence). CDR3 length: 17 residues. V was clipped by 4 bases and J by 5 bases; unmatched bases: 9. The CDR3 spells CASSTRGLAGLDNEQFF. In DNA form, the CDR3 reads TGTGCCAGTAGTACCCGCGGACTAGCGGGACTAGACAATGAGCAGTTCTTC.

The chain has TRBV7-9 and TRBJ1-1; 9 bases agree with TRBD1. V shed 2 bases and J 7 bases; nucleotides not matched to a gene: 8. Per germline, CDR1 SEHNR and CDR2 FQNEAQ (reference sequence). The CDR3 has 15 residues. This CDR3 reads CASSLFTGGMSEAFF. The DNA of the CDR3 is TGTGCCAGCAGCTTATTCACAGGGGGCATGAGTGAAGCTTTCTTT.

The chain employs TRBV14 and TRBJ2-6; the D gene is possibly TRBD1 (6 bases). The length of the CDR3 is 17 residues. Germline CDR1 and CDR2: SGHDN and FVKESK. V dropped 4 bases and J dropped 0 bases, with 13 bases sitting between them. For the CDR3, the DNA is TGTGCCAGCAGCCCCACAGGGCCCCTCTCTGGGGCCAACGTCCTGACTTTC. It translates to CASSPTGPLSGANVLTF.

This chain joins TRBV19 and TRBJ2-1; D is possibly TRBD2 (5 bases). The length of the CDR3 is 13 residues. The V gene lost 6 bases and the J gene lost 5 bases, with 11 bases spanning the gap. Germline V gives CDR1 LNHDA, CDR2 SQIVND (reference sequence). CDR3 sequence (DNA): TGTGCCAGTAGGAAACTAGAAAACAATGAGCAGTTCTTC. The encoded protein is CASRKLENNEQFF.

The chain recombines TRBV27 with TRBJ2-7; TRBD1 agrees at 10 bases. CDR3 length: 14 amino acids. In germline, CDR1 is MNHEY, CDR2 SMNVEV (reference sequence). The junction had 8 bases not matched to a gene; V was cut back by 6 bases and J by 6 bases. CDR3 sequence: CASRPGQGGREQYF. The CDR3, as DNA: TGTGCCAGCAGACCCGGACAGGGGGGACGCGAGCAGTACTTC.

The rearrangement links TRBV6-1 to TRBJ1-6; D remains ambiguous. Germline assignment: CDR1 MNHNS and CDR2 SASEGT. The germline V and J ends were trimmed by 1 base and 10 bases, with 11 bases remaining between them. The CDR3 consists of 14 residues. CDR3 loop: CASSEGWEVSPLHF. In nucleotides, the CDR3 is TGTGCCAGCAGTGAAGGGTGGGAGGTCTCACCCCTCCACTTT.

About this clone itself: Different DNA sequences within this sample yield the same CDR3. V and J are TRBV11-2 and TRBJ2-1; no clear D gene. Germline CDR1 SGHAT, CDR2 FQNNGV. The CDR3 is made up of 13 amino acids. The V end was cut by 1 base, the J end by 4 bases, with 5 bases between. CDR3 region: CASSLAEYNEQFF. As DNA, the CDR3 is TGTGCCAGCAGCTTAGCAGAGTACAATGAGCAGTTCTTC.

The rearrangement joins TRBV27 to TRBJ1-5; 9 bases match TRBD1. With V trimmed by 9 bases and J by 4 bases, 10 bases remained unmatched. Germline V lookup: CDR1 MNHEY, CDR2 SMNVEV (reference sequence). The CDR3 covers 15 residues. Written as DNA, the CDR3 is TGTGCCAGTAAACAGGGGGCGGGAGGGAATCAGCCCCAGCATTTT. Translating gives CASKQGAGGNQPQHF.

This clone was picked up one time. The J gene is TRBJ2-5, the V gene TRBV5-6; 8 bases agree with TRBD1. The DNA end favors TRBJ2-7, so the J call may be wrong. This CDR3 has 14 amino acids. The germline gives CDR1 SGHDT, CDR2 YYEEEE. CDR3 sequence (DNA): TGTGCCAGCAGCTTCCGGGACAGGTCCCACGAGCAGTACTTC. This translates into CASSFRDRSHEQYF.

The gene calls are TRBV28 and TRBJ2-3; D unresolved. The V gene's germline CDR1 is MDHEN and CDR2 SYDVKM. This CDR3 is 13 amino acids long. The ends were cut back, 4 bases at V and 5 bases at J, with 10 bases in the middle. The CDR3 sequence: CASSSELGDTQYF. As DNA, the CDR3 is TGTGCCAGCAGTTCCGAGTTGGGAGATACGCAGTATTTT.

CDR3 nucleotides: TGTGCCAGCAGTGGCCGGGACGGATACTACAATGAGCAGTTCTTC. This sequence encodes CASSGRDGYYNEQFF. This chain connects TRBV2 to TRBJ2-1; D possibly matches TRBD1 or TRBD2 (5 bases each). Germline values: CDR1 SNHLY, CDR2 FYNNEI. This CDR3 is 15 amino acids long. V was pared by 4 bases and J by 3 bases, with 13 bases between. Variable domain in full (rest from reference TRBV2 and TRBJ2-1): EPEVTQTPSHQVTQMGQEVILRCVPISNHLYFYWYRQILGQKVEFLVSFYNNEISEKSEIFDDQFSVERPDGSNFTLKIRSTKLEDSAMYFCASSGRDGYYNEQFFGPGTRLTVL.

This clone appeared a single time. The chain combines TRBV7-9 with TRBJ2-7; the match to TRBD2 covers 8 bases. V lost 8 bases to trimming and J lost 7 bases; unmatched junction nucleotides: 10. Germline V lookup: CDR1 SEHNR, CDR2 FQNEAQ (reference sequence). This CDR3 region has 13 residues. The CDR3 region has the DNA TGTGCCAGCCGGAGCGGGAGAGAGGATGAGCAGTACTTC. It yields the protein CASRSGREDEQYF.

This clone was observed a single time. This chain uses TRBV27 with TRBJ2-3, with D unresolved. The length of the CDR3 is 13 residues. Trimming removed 8 bases from V and 4 bases from J, with 13 bases in between. Germline values: CDR1 MNHEY, CDR2 SMNVEV (reference sequence). The CDR3 spells CASEAATADTQYF. The CDR3 DNA is TGTGCCAGCGAGGCAGCGACGGCAGATACGCAGTATTTT.

CDR3 in DNA: TGTGCCAGCAGTTCCGGGACTAGCGGGCACGAGCAGTACTTC. Its translation: CASSSGTSGHEQYF. The chain uses TRBV6-5 and TRBJ2-5, with 12 bases matching TRBD2. The J call is doubtful: the DNA matches TRBJ2-7 better. Germline V gene data show CDR1 as MNHEY and CDR2 as SVGAGI. The CDR3 spans 14 residues.

To note about this clone: The sample has other DNA sequences that encode this CDR3 too. The chain carries TRBV27 and TRBJ1-5, with 7 positions matching TRBD1. The CDR3 has 14 residues. CDR1 is MNHEY and CDR2 is SMNVEV in the germline V gene (reference sequence). The ends lost 2 bases at V and 4 bases at J; junction bases unmatched: 2. The CDR3 region is CASSLAGGNQPQHF. The CDR3 DNA follows: TGTGCCAGCAGTTTAGCAGGGGGAAATCAGCCCCAGCATTTT.

The chain recombines TRBV2 with TRBJ2-5, with D possibly being TRBD1 (6 bases). The CDR3 has 16 amino acids. Germline loops: CDR1 SNHLY, CDR2 FYNNEI. V was trimmed by 1 base and J by 2 bases, leaving 14 bases between them. CDR3 bases: TGTGCCAGCAGTGAAGGGGCAGGGGTGTTACAAGAGACCCAGTACTTC. It specifies CASSEGAGVLQETQYF.

V and J are TRBV29-1 and TRBJ1-1, with 7 bases matching TRBD1. Germline V gives CDR1 SQVTM, CDR2 ANQGSEA. CDR3 size: 11 residues. CDR3: CSDQGDTEAFF. CDR3 nucleotides: TGCAGTGACCAGGGGGACACTGAAGCTTTCTTT.

The chain joins TRBV5-1 to TRBJ2-3; maybe TRBD1 (5 bases). The CDR3 sequence is 16 residues long. Between the trimmed V and J ends, which lost 0 bases and 1 base, there was a span of 12 bases. Germline V CDR1 and CDR2: SGHRS, YFSETQ. The CDR3 sequence is CASSLDAGYGTDTQYF. The CDR3 DNA is TGCGCCAGCAGCTTGGACGCAGGGTACGGCACAGATACGCAGTATTTT.

The chain has TRBV27 and TRBJ1-1; D is unresolved. Per germline, CDR1 MNHEY and CDR2 SMNVEV (reference sequence). This CDR3 has 14 amino acids. The V and J ends lost 6 bases and 1 base respectively, with 12 bases between them. Here the CDR3 DNA reads TGTGCCAGCAGCCTACAGAGTCCGAACACTGAAGCTTTCTTT. It translates to CASSLQSPNTEAFF.

The chain combines TRBV2 with TRBJ1-5, with 7 bases lining up with TRBD1. This CDR3 has 16 amino acids. Germline lookup yields CDR1 SNHLY and CDR2 FYNNEI. With V trimmed by 1 base and J by 6 bases, 9 bases remained unmatched. CDR3 region: CASSEGQGGIFQPQHF. In DNA, the CDR3 is TGTGCCAGCAGTGAAGGCCAGGGGGGGATTTTTCAGCCCCAGCATTTT.

V gene TRBV9 combines with J gene TRBJ1-5; a weak D match, TRBD1 (6 bases). CDR1 SGDLS and CDR2 YYNGEE come from the germline V gene. V shed 3 bases and J shed 5 bases, with 12 bases lying between them. This CDR3 has 14 residues. The chain's CDR3 is CASSDTGNYQPQHF. The CDR3 nucleotides read TGTGCCAGCAGCGACACAGGGAACTATCAGCCCCAGCATTTT.

The gene calls are TRBV6-5 and TRBJ2-1, with a weak D call TRBD2 (5 bases). The CDR3 covers 13 residues. Trimming left V 6 bases short and J 4 bases short, with 10 bases between. Germline-derived CDR1 and CDR2 are MNHEY and SVGAGI. The CDR3 is CASSLGLYNEQFF. The CDR3 DNA sequence: TGTGCCAGCAGCCTCGGACTTTACAATGAGCAGTTCTTC.

The V gene is TRBV19, the J gene TRBJ2-7; 9 bases map to TRBD1. The CDR3 is 17 residues long. J was trimmed by 5 bases and V by 7 bases; bases with no gene match: 18. Germline lookup yields CDR1 LNHDA and CDR2 SQIVND (reference sequence). DNA of the CDR3: TGTGCCAGTACCTCCTCCTTTGGGGGACAGGGTTCCCACGAGCAGTACTTC. This codes for CASTSSFGGQGSHEQYF.